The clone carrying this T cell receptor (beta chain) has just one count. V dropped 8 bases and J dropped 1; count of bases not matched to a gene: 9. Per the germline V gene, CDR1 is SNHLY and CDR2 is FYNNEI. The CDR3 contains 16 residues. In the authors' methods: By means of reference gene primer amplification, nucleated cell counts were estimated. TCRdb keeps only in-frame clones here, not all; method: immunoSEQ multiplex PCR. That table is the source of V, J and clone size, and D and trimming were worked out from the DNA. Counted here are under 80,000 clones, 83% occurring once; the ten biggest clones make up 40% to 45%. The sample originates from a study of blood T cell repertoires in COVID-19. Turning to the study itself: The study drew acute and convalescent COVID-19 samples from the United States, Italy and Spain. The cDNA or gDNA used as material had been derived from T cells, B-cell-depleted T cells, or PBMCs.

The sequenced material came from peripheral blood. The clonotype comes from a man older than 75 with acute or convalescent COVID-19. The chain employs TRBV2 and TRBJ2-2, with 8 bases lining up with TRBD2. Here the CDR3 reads CASLGRGARNTGELFF. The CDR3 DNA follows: TGTGCCAGCTTGGGGCGGGGGGCCAGGAACACCGGGGAGCTGTTTTTT.